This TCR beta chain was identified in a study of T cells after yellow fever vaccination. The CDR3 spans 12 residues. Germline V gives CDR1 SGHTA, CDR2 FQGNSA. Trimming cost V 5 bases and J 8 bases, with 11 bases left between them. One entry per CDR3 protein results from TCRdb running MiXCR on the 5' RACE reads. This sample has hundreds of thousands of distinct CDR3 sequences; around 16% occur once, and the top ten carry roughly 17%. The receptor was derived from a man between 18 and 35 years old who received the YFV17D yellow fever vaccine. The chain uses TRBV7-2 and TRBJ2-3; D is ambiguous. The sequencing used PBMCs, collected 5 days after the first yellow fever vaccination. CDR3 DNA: TGTGCCAGCAGCATATGGGCGGCTACGCAGTATTTT. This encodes CASSIWAATQYF. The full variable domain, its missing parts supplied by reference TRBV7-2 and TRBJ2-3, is GAGVSQSPSNKVTEKGKDVELRCDPISGHTALYWYRQSLGQGLEFLIYFQGNSAPDKSGLPSDRFSAERTGGSVSTLTIQRTQQEDSAVYLCASSIWAATQYFGPGTRLTVL.